This entry is about one TCR beta chain. This entry is derived from a study of blood T cell repertoires in COVID-19. The CDR3 runs 14 residues. Trimming cost V 0 bases and J 13 bases, with 17 bases left between them. Germline V CDR1 and CDR2: SGHDT, YYEEEE. Followed over time, Seattle patients had been enrolled while infection was active. Method: immunoSEQ multiplex PCR; TCRdb's copy keeps in-frame clones and lacks some. The repertoire holds tens of thousands of clones, about 79% seen once, with around 10% in the top ten. V and J are TRBV5-6 and TRBJ1-5, with a tentative D call TRBD1 (5 bases). The sequence derives from a man of 80 years or more with COVID-19, enrolled during active disease. Source material: peripheral blood. The CDR3 DNA follows: TGTGCCAGCAGCTTGGGGGACTCCCTAGGACAACAGCATTTT. Encoded protein: CASSLGDSLGQQHF.